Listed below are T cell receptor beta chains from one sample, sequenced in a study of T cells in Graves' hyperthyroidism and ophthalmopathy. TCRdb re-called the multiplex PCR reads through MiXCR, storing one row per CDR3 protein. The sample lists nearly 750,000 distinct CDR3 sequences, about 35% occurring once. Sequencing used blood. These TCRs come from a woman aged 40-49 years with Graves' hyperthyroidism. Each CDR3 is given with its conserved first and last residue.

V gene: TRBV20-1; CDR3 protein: CSARATGTDRKCTF
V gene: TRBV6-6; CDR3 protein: CASSYSTGSEKLFF
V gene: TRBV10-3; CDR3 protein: CASRWTGPSDEQYF
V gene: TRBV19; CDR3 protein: CASSIGQGRNEQFF
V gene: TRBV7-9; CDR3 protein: CASSHREVDEQYF
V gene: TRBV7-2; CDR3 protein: CASSFQPGGGGGELFF
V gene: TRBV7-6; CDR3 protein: CASSATGNGNTIYF
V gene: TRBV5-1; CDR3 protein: CASRFAENHSPLHF
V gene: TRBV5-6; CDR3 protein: CASSLHGTGAAKTQYF
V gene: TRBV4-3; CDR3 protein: CASSQAGRSSGANVLTF
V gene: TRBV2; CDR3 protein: CASSGGGGGYTF
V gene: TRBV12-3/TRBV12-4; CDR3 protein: CASSPWTGVTNTGELFF
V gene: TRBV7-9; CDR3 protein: CASSAMTGVHTEAFF
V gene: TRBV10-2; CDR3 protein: CASSEEGYTEAFF
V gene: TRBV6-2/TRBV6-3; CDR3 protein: CASGWNLNTEAFF
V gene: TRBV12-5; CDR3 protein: CASGLDRGETQYF
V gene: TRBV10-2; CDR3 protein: CASSLAGAGNFAEAFF
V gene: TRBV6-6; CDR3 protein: CASSYGHSGVPNTGELFF
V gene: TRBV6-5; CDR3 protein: CASSYSRTAHQPQHF
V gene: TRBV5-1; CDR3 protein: CASSSARDRGVARSYEQYF
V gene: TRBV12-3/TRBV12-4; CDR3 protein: CASSPRGPFYGYTF
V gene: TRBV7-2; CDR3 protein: CASNSGTGGWSYEQYF
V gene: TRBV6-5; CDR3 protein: CASSPGTGSPHQPQHF
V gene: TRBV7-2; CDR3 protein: CASSDRDSRRSSPLHF
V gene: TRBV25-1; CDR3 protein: CASSGTVYGDGYTF
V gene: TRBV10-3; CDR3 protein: CAISVPPNTGELFF
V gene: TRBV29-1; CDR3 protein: CSVAGVLGEYEQYF
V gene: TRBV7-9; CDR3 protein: CASSSPVDRANTEAFF
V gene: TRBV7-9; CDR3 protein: CASSFRTRAQYF
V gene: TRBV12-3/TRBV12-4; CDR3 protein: CASRLSSSGANVLTF
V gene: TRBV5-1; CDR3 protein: CASRGTVFLSSGANVLTF
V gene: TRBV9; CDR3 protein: CASSGARGQPQHF
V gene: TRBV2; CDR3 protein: CASSGGGYTF
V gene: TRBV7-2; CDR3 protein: CASRLGQVNTEAFF
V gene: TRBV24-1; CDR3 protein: CATSDGAARNTEAFF
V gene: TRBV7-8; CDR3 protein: CASSFSSTQETQYF
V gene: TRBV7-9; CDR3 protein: CASSSGVIF
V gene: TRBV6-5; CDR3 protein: CASTEGHIYGYTF
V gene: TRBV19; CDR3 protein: CASRKRDIYSNQPQHF
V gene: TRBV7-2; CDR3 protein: CASSLDSGAYEQYF
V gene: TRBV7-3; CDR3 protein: CASSSQAGGPTGELFF
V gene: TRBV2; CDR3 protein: CASSHLALRGLTDTQYF